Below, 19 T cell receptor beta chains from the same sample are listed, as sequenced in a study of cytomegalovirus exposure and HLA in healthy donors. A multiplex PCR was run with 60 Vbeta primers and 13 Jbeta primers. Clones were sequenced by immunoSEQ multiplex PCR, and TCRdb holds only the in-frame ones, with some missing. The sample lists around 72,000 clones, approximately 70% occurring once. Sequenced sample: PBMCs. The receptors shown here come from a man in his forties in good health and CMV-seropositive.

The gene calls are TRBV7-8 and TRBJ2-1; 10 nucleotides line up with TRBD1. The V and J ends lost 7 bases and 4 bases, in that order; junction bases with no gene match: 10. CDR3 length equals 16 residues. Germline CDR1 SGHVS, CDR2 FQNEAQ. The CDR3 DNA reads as TGTGCCAGCAACTCAATCACGGGACAGGGGTACAATGAGCAGTTCTTC. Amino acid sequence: CASNSITGQGYNEQFF.

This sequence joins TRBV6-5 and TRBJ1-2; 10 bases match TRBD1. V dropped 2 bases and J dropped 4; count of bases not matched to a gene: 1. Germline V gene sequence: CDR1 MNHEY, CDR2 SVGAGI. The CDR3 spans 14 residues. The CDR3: CASSYRDRGYGYTF. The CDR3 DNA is TGTGCCAGCAGTTACAGGGACAGGGGCTATGGCTACACCTTC.

The CDR3 here is CASSSPGTPSEQYF. For the CDR3, the DNA is TGTGCCAGCAGTTCTCCGGGGACTCCCTCCGAGCAGTACTTC. The chain has TRBV28 and TRBJ2-7, with a possible D match to TRBD2 (6 bases). CDR3 size: 14 residues. Germline CDR1 reads MDHEN; CDR2 reads SYDVKM. V was shortened by 4 bases and J by 6 bases, with 16 bases between the two germline ends. The full variable domain, its missing parts supplied by reference TRBV28 and TRBJ2-7, is DVKVTQSSRYLVKRTGEKVFLECVQDMDHENMFWYRQDPGLGLRLIYFSYDVKMKEKGDIPEGYSVSREKKERFSLILESASTNQTSMYLCASSSPGTPSEQYFGPGTRLTVT.

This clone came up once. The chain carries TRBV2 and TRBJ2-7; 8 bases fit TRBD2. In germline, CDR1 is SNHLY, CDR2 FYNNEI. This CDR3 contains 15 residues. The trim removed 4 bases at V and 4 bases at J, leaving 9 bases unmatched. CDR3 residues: CASSAAGLAGYEQYF. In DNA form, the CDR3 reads TGTGCCAGCAGTGCAGCCGGACTAGCCGGGTACGAGCAGTACTTC.

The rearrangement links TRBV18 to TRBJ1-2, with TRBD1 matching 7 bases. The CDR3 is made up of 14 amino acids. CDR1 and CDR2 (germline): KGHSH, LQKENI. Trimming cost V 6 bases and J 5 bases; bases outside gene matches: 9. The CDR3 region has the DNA TGTGCCAGCTCCGAGACCGGGACAGATTATGGCTACACCTTC. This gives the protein CASSETGTDYGYTF.

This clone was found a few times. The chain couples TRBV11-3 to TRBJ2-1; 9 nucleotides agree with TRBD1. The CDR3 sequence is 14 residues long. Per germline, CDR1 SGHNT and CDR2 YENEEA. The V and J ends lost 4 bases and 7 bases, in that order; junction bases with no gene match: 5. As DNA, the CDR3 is TGTGCCAGCAGCTCCCGGGACAGGGCAAATGAGCAGTTCTTC. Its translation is CASSSRDRANEQFF.

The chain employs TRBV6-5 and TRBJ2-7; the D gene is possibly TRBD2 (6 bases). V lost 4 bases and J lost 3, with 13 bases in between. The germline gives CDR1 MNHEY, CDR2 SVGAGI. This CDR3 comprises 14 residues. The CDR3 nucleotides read TGTGCCAGCAGTTGGGGGGACGCTGACTACGAGCAGTACTTC. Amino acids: CASSWGDADYEQYF.

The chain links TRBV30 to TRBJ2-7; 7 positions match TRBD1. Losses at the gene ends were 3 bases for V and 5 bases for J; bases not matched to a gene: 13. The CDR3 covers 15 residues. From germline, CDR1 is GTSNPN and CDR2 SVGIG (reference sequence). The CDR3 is CAWSSTGAKNHEQYF. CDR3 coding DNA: TGTGCCTGGAGCTCAACAGGGGCCAAGAACCACGAGCAGTACTTC.

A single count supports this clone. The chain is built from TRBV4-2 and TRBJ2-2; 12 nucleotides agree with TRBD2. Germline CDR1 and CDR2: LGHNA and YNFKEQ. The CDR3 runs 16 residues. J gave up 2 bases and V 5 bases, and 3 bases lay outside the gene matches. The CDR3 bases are TGTGCCAGCAGCGCAGGACTAGCGGGAAACACCGGGGAGCTGTTTTTT. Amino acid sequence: CASSAGLAGNTGELFF.

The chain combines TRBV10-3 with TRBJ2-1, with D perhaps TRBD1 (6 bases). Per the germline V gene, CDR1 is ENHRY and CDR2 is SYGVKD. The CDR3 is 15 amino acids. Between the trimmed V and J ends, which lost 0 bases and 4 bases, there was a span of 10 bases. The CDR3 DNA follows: TGTGCCATCAGTGAGTCAGGGGGAGATTACAATGAGCAGTTCTTC. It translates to CAISESGGDYNEQFF.

CDR3 nucleotides: TGTGCCAGCAAGCCGGGACAGGGCGCTGTGGGGTACTTC. Translation gives CASKPGQGAVGYF. The chain couples TRBV2 to TRBJ2-7; TRBD1 agrees at 9 bases. J lost 12 bases, V lost 7 bases, and 13 bases had no gene match. The CDR3 is 13 amino acids. In germline, CDR1 is SNHLY, CDR2 FYNNEI.

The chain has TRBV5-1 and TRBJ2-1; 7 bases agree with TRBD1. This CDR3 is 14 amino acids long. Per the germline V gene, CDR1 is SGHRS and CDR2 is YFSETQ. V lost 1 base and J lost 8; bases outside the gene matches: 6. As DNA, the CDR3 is TGCGCCAGCAGCTTGTACGAGGGGGCCGATGAGCAGTTCTTC. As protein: CASSLYEGADEQFF.

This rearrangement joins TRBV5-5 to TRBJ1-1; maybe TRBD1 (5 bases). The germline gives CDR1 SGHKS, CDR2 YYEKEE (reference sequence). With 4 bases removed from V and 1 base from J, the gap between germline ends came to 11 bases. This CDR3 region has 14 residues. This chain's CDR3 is CASSPGHANTEAFF. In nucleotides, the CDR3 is TGTGCCAGCAGCCCTGGACACGCGAACACTGAAGCTTTCTTT.

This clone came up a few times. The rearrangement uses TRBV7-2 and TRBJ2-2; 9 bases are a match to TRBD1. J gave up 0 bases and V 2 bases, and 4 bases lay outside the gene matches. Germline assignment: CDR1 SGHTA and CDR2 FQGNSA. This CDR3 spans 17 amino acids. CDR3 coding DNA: TGTGCCAGCAGCTTAACCCGGGACAGGGCGAACACCGGGGAGCTGTTTTTT. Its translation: CASSLTRDRANTGELFF.

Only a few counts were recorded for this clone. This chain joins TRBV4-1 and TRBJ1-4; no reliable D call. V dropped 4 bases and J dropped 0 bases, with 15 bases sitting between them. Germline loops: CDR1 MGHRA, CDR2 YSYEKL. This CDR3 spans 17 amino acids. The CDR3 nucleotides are TGCGCCAGCAGCCGCACTCAGGTGTATCCAACTAATGAAAAACTGTTTTTT. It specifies CASSRTQVYPTNEKLFF.

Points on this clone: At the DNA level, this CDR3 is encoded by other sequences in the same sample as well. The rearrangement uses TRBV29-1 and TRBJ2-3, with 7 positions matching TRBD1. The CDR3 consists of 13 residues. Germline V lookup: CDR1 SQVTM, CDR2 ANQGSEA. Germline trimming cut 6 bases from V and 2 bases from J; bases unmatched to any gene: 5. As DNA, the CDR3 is TGCAGCGTAGGGCAGGGGGTCACAGATACGCAGTATTTT. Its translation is CSVGQGVTDTQYF.

The CDR3 region has the DNA TGTGCCAGTACCCCCCTCCCCGGGACAGGGGCGAGCGCTGAAGCTTTCTTT. Protein sequence: CASTPLPGTGASAEAFF. The chain uses TRBV19 and TRBJ1-1; 10 bases match TRBD1. Germline lookup yields CDR1 LNHDA and CDR2 SQIVND (reference sequence). The CDR3 loop spans 17 amino acids. V lost 7 bases and J lost 6; bases outside the gene matches: 17.

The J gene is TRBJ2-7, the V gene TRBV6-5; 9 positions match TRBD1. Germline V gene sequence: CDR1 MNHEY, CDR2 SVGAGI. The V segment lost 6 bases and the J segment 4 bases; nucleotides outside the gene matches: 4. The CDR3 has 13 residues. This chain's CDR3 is CASSLGQGYEQYF. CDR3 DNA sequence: TGTGCCAGCAGCCTCGGACAGGGGTACGAGCAGTACTTC.

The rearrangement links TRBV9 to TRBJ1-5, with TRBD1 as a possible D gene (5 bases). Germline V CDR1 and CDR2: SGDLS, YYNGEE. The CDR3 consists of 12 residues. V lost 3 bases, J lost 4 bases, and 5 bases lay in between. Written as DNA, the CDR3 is TGTGCCAGCAGCGCAGGGAATCAGCCCCAGCATTTT. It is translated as CASSAGNQPQHF.